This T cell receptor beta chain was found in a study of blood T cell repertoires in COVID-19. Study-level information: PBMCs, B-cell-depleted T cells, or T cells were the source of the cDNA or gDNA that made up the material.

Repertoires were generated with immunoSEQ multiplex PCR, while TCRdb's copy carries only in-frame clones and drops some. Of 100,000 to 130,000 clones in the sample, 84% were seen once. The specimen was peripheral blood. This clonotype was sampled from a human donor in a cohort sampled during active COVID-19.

The CDR3 spells CASSQPHRGGRWDEQFF. CDR3 in DNA: TGCGCCAGCAGTCAGCCTCATCGCGGGGGAAGGTGGGATGAGCAGTTCTTC. The chain couples TRBV23-1 to TRBJ2-1; 7 bases agree with TRBD2. TRBV23-1 is an ORF; its function is uncertain. This CDR3 contains 17 residues. Trimming removed 3 bases from V and 8 bases from J; junction bases left unmatched: 16.